This T cell receptor beta chain emerged from a study of Ad26.COV2.S vaccination and SARS-CoV-2 variants. As for the study in general: The Ad26.COV2.S arm of the COV1001 trial was where the donor was placed.

As for this clone: What it binds is unknown.

Study outcomes and limitations: Non-spike TCR breadth did not differ much between vaccine and placebo recipients.

Trimming left V 5 bases short and J 7 bases short, with 24 bases between. Per germline, CDR1 MNHEY and CDR2 SVGEGT. The CDR3 has 17 amino acids. The assay was immunoSEQ multiplex PCR, and TCRdb's table has in-frame clones only and misses some. The data contain roughly 500,000 clones, around 88% of them seen just once; the ten biggest clones take up about 13%. As for treatment: over 15 received Ad26.COV2.S at low or high dose, single or two shots; roughly five received placebo; per-sample allocation not given. At day 63 after the first vaccine or placebo injection, samples were drawn. Recruitment in Boston yielded a donor of adult age, 18-55 years. Immunization relied on an Ad26 vector, which expressed Wuhan-strain SARS-CoV-2 spike.

Sequencing was performed on peripheral blood, taken in a trial of Ad26.COV2.S vaccine versus placebo. The receptor was derived from a person between 18 and 60 years old who received the Ad26.COV2.S COVID-19 vaccine or a placebo. The V call is TRBV6-2 or TRBV6-3, the J call TRBJ2-1; D could derive from TRBD1 or TRBD2 (5 bases each). The CDR3 nucleotides are TGTGCCAGCAGTCCCTCCCACGGGGCTTTCCCCTGGAATGAGCAGTTCTTC. This translates into CASSPSHGAFPWNEQFF.